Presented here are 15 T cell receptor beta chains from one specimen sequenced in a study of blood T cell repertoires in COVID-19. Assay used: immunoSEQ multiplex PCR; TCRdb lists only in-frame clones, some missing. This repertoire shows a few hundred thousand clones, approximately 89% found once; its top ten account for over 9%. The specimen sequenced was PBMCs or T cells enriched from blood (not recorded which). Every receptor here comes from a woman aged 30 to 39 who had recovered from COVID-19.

CDR3 sequence reads: CASSPSWGEGYTF. CDR3 bases: TGTGCCAGCAGTCCCTCATGGGGGGAAGGCTACACCTTC. The chain combines TRBV28 with TRBJ1-2; perhaps TRBD1 as D (5 bases). In germline, CDR1 is MDHEN, CDR2 SYDVKM. Trimming stripped 5 bases from V and 8 bases from J, with 15 bases between. The CDR3 runs 13 residues.

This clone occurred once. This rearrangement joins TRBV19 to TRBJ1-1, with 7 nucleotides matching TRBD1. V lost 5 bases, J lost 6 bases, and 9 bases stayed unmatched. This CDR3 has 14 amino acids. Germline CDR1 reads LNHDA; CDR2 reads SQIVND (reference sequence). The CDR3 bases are TGTGCCAGTAGTCGACAGGGCACAAGCGCTGAAGCTTTCTTT. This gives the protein CASSRQGTSAEAFF. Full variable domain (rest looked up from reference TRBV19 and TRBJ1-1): DGGITQSPKYLFRKEGQNVTLSCEQNLNHDAMYWYRQDPGQGLRLIYYSQIVNDFQKGDIAEGYSVSREKKESFPLTVTSAQKNPTAFYLCASSRQGTSAEAFFGQGTRLTVV.

CDR3 bases: TGTGCCAGCAGCCCCTCGCCCAGCGGGATTGCGTACGAGCAGTACTTC. Translation gives CASSPSPSGIAYEQYF. This sequence joins TRBV7-9 and TRBJ2-7, with 7 bases matching TRBD2. V lost 5 bases to trimming and J lost 4 bases; unmatched junction nucleotides: 14. The CDR3 sequence is 16 residues long. Germline assignment: CDR1 SEHNR and CDR2 FQNEAQ (reference sequence).

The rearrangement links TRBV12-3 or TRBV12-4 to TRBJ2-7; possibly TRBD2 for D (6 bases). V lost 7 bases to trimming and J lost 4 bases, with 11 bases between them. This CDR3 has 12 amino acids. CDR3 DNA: TGTGCCAGCACCCTGCGGGGATACGAGCAGTACTTC. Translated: CASTLRGYEQYF.

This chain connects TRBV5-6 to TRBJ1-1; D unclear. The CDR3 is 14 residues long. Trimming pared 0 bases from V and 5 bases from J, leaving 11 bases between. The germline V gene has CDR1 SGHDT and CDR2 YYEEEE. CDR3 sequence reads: CASSLDTAVTEAFF. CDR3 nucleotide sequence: TGTGCCAGCAGCTTGGACACCGCAGTTACTGAAGCTTTCTTT.

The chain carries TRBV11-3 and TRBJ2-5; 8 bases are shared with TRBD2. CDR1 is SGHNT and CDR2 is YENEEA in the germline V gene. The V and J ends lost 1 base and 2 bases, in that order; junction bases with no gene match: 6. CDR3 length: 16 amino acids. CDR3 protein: CASSLGVGRGQETQYF. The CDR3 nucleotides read TGTGCCAGCAGCTTAGGCGTCGGGAGGGGTCAAGAGACCCAGTACTTC. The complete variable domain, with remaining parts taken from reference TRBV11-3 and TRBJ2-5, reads EAGVVQSPRYKIIEKKQPVAFWCNPISGHNTLYWYLQNLGQGPELLIRYENEEAVDDSQLPKDRFSAERLKGVDSTLKIQPAELGDSAVYLCASSLGVGRGQETQYFGPGTRLLVL.

CDR3 nucleotide sequence: TGTGCCAGCAGCCTTCCAGGGGTATTCGACGAGCAGTACTTC. This gives the protein CASSLPGVFDEQYF. The gene calls are TRBV3-1 (or the pseudogene TRBV3-2) and TRBJ2-7, with D possibly TRBD1 on 6 matching bases. Germline values: CDR1 LGHDT, CDR2 YNNKEL (reference sequence). The V gene lost 4 bases and the J gene lost 5 bases, with 15 bases spanning the gap. This CDR3 region has 14 residues.

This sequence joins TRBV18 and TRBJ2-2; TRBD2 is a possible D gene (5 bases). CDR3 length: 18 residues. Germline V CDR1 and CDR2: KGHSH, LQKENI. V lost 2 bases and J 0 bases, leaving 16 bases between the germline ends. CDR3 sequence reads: CASSPMVDRRTNTGELFF. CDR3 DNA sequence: TGTGCCAGCTCACCAATGGTCGACCGGAGGACGAACACCGGGGAGCTGTTTTTT.

The CDR3 region is CASSYSTSGRGYEQYF. The CDR3 nucleotides read TGTGCCAGCAGTTACTCGACTAGCGGGAGGGGTTACGAGCAGTACTTC. The chain carries TRBV6-5 and TRBJ2-7; TRBD2 aligns across 14 bases. V was pared by 0 bases and J by 4 bases, with 2 bases of the junction left unmatched. From germline, CDR1 is MNHEY and CDR2 SVGAGI. The CDR3 loop spans 16 amino acids.

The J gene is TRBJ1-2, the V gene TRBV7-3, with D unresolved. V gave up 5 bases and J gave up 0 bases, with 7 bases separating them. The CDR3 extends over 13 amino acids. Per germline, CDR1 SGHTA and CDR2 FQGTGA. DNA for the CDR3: TGTGCCAGCAGCCCAGCGCCTAACTATGGCTACACCTTC. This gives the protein CASSPAPNYGYTF.

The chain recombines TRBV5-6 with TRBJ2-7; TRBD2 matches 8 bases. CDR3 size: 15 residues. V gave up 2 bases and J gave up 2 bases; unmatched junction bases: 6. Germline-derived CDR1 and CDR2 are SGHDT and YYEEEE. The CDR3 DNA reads TGTGCCAGCAGCTTCGGTAGCGGGGCCGCCTACGAGCAGTACTTC. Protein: CASSFGSGAAYEQYF.

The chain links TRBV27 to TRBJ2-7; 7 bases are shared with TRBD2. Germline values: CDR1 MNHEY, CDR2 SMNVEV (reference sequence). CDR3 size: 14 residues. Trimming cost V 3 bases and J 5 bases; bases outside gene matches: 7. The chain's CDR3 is CASSFGGWGNEQYF. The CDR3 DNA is TGTGCCAGCAGTTTCGGGGGGTGGGGTAACGAGCAGTACTTC.

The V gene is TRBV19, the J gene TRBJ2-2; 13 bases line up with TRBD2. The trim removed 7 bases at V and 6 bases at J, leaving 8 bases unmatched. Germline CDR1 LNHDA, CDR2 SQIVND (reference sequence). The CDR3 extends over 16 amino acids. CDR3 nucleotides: TGTGCCAGTAAACGGACTAGCGGGAGTGTGGCCGGGGAGCTGTTTTTT. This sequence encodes CASKRTSGSVAGELFF.

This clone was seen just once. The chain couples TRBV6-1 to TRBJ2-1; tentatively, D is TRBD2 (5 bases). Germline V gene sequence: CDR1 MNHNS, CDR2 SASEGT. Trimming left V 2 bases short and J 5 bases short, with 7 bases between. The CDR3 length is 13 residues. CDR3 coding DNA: TGTGCCAGCAGTGAACGGCGGGACAATGAGCAGTTCTTC. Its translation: CASSERRDNEQFF.

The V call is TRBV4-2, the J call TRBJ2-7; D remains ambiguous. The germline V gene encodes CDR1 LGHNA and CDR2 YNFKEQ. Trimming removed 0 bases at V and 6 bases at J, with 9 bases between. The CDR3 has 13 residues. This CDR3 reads CASSQDMEPEQYF. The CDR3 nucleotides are TGTGCCAGCAGCCAAGACATGGAGCCCGAGCAGTACTTC.